This T cell receptor (beta chain) originates from a study of human T cells and chemical hapten exposure. The study's findings and limits: Compared to controls, expanded TCRs made significantly more large clusters of similar CDR3s. Following DPC sensitization, TCRs present above 1 in 1000 frequency showed no change. Healthy people's immune response may differ from that of the donors, who had alopecia.

Concerning this clonotype: What it binds is unknown.

Indicated time point: patch test 1, 2 weeks after DPC sensitization. Treatment of the sample: therapeutic diphenylcyclopropenone sensitization with weekly scalp DPC. The authors' total RNA extraction used unfractionated whole blood. MiXCR, applied by TCRdb to the RACE reads, yields one record per CDR3 protein. In the table there are 84,000 or so distinct CDR3 sequences, approximately 10% of which are singletons. The sequencing here drew on whole blood, taken in connection with sensitization to the hapten diphenylcyclopropenone (DPC). The sequence was collected from a man aged 35-49 years with alopecia areata. Some clones in this sample may be carry-over from other donors' samples.

CDR3 bases: TGTGCCAGCAGCTTAGACGGGCGGTGGGAAACAGATACGCAGTATTTT. This encodes CASSLDGRWETDTQYF. The chain joins TRBV7-2 to TRBJ2-3, with D unresolved. V was shortened by 1 base and J by 3 bases, with 14 bases between the two germline ends. The CDR3 runs 16 residues. CDR1 and CDR2 from the germline V gene are SGHTA and FQGNSA.